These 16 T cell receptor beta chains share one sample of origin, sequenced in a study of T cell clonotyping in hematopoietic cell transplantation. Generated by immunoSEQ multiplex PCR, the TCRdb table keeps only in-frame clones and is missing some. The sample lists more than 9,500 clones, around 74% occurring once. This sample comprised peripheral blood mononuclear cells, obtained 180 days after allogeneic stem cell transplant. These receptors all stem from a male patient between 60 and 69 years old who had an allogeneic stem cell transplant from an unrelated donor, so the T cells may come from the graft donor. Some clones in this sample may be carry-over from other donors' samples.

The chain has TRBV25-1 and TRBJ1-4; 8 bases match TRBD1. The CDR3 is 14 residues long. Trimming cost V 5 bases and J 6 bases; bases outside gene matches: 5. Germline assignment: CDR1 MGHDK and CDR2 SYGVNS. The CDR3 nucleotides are TGTGCCAGCAGTCCAGGGGGCTTCTATGAAAAACTGTTTTTT. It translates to CASSPGGFYEKLFF. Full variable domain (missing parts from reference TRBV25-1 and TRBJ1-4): EADIYQTPRYLVIGTGKKITLECSQTMGHDKMYWYQQDPGMELHLIHYSYGVNSTEKGDLSSESTVSRIRTEHFPLTLESARPSHTSQYLCASSPGGFYEKLFFGSGTQLSVL.

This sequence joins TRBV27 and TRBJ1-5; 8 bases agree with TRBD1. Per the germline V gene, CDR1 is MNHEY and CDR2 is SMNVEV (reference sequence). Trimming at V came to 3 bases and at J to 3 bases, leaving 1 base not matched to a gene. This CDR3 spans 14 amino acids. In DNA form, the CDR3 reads TGTGCCAGCAGTTTGGGACAGGCCAATCAGCCCCAGCATTTT. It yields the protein CASSLGQANQPQHF.

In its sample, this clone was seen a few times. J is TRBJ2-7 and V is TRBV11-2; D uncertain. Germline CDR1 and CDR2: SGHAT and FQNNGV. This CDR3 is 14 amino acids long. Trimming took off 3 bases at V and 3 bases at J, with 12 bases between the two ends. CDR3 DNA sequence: TGTGCCAGCAGCTTGGAAGCGACCGGCTACGAGCAGTACTTC. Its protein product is CASSLEATGYEQYF.

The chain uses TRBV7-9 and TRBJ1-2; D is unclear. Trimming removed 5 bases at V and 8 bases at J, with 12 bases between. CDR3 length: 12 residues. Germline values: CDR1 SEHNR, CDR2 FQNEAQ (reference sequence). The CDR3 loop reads CASSPKSGGYTF. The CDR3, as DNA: TGTGCCAGCAGCCCTAAGAGTGGCGGCTACACCTTC.

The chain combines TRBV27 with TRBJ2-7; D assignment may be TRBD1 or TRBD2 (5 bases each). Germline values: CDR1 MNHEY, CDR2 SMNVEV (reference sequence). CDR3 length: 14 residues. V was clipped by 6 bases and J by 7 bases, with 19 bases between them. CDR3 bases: TGTGCCAGCAGCCAACCGGGACCCCCCTGGGAGCAGTACTTC. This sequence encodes CASSQPGPPWEQYF.

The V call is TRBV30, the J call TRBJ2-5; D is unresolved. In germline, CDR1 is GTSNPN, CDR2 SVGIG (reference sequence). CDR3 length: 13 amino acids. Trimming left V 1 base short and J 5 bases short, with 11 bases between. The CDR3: CAWSGLHGETQYF. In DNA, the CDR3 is TGTGCCTGGAGTGGCCTCCATGGGGAGACCCAGTACTTC.

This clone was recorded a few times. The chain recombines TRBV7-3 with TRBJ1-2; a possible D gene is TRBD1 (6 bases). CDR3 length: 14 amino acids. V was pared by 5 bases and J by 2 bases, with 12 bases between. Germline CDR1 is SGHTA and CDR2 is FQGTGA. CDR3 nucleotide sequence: TGTGCCAGCAGCCCGGGGACACAGAACTATGGCTACACCTTC. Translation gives CASSPGTQNYGYTF. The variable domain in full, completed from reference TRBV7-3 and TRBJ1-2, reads GAGVSQTPSNKVTEKGKYVELRCDPISGHTALYWYRQSLGQGPEFLIYFQGTGAADDSGLPNDRFFAVRPEGSVSTLKIQRTERGDSAVYLCASSPGTQNYGYTFGSGTRLTVV.

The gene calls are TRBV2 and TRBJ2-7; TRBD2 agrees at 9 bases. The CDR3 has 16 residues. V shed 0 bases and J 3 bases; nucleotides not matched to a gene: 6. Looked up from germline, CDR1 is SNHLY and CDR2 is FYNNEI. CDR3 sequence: CASSEAQTSGRYEQYF. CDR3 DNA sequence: TGTGCCAGCAGTGAAGCGCAAACTAGCGGGCGCTACGAGCAGTACTTC.

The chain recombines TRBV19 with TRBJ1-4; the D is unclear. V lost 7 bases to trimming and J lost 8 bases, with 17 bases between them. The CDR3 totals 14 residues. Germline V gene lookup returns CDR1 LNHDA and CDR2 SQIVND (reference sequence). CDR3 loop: CASKSVAGGEKLFF. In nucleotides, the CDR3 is TGTGCCAGTAAAAGTGTTGCGGGAGGGGAAAAACTGTTTTTT.

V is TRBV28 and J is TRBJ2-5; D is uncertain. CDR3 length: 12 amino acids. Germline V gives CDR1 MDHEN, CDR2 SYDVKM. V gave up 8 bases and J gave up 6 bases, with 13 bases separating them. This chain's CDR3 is CASRTTVQTQYF. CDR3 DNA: TGTGCCAGCCGCACCACGGTCCAGACCCAGTACTTC.

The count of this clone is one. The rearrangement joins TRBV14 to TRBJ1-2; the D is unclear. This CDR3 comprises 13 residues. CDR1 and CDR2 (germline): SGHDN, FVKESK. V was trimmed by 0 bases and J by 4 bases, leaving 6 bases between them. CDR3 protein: CASSQDRSYGYTF. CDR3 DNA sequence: TGTGCCAGCAGCCAAGATCGAAGCTATGGCTACACCTTC.

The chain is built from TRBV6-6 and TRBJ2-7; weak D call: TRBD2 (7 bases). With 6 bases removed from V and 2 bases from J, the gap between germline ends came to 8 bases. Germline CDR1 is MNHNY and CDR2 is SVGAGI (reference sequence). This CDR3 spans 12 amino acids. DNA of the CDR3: TGTGCCAGCAGAGGGGGGGCCTACGAGCAGTACTTC. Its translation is CASRGGAYEQYF.

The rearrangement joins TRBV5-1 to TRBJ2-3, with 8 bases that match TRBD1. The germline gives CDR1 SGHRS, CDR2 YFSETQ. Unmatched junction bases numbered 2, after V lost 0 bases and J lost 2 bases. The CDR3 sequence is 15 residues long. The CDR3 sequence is CASSLGQGATDTQYF. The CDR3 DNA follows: TGCGCCAGCAGCTTGGGGCAGGGGGCCACAGATACGCAGTATTTT. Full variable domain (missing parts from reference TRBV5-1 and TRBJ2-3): KAGVTQTPRYLIKTRGQQVTLSCSPISGHRSVSWYQQTPGQGLQFLFEYFSETQRNKGNFPGRFSGRQFSNSRSEMNVSTLELGDSALYLCASSLGQGATDTQYFGPGTRLTVL.

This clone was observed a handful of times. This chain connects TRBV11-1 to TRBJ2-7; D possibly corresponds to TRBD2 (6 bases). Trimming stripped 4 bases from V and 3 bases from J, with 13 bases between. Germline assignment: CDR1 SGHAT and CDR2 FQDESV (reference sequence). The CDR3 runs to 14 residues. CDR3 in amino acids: CASSSGPGDYEQYF. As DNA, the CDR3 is TGTGCCAGCAGCTCCGGGCCGGGGGACTACGAGCAGTACTTC. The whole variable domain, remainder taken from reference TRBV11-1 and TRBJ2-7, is EAEVAQSPRYKITEKSQAVAFWCDPISGHATLYWYRQILGQGPELLVQFQDESVVDDSQLPKDRFSAERLKGVDSTLKIQPAELGDSAMYLCASSSGPGDYEQYFGPGTRLTVT.

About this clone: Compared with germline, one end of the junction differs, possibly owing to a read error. CDR3 protein: CASRSGGQSTRPLF. CDR3 nucleotide sequence: TGTGCCAGCAGGTCAGGGGGACAGTCCACAAGGCCACTATTC. The chain joins TRBV28 to TRBJ1-2; TRBD1 matches 7 bases. Per germline, CDR1 MDHEN and CDR2 SYDVKM. CDR3 size: 14 residues.

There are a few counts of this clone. The CDR3 sequence: CAISGGEFYNSPLHF. CDR3 nucleotide sequence: TGTGCCATCAGTGGGGGGGAATTTTATAATTCACCCCTCCACTTT. The gene calls are TRBV10-3 and TRBJ1-6, with TRBD1 as a possible D gene (5 bases). The CDR3 runs to 15 residues. Germline values: CDR1 ENHRY, CDR2 SYGVKD. V was clipped by 4 bases and J by 4 bases, with 11 bases between them.